The clone carrying this TCR beta chain was seen only a few times. What it binds is not known. These data are taken from a study of identical twins. General observations from the study: The authors drew conclusions from cross-sectional statistical analysis rather than following the same donors.

TCRdb fed the 5' RACE reads into MiXCR, producing one record per CDR3 protein. Among some 760,000 distinct CDR3 sequences listed, roughly 20% were seen once. V trimming: 2 bases; J trimming: 4 bases; junction bases outside the gene matches: 7. Germline-derived CDR1 and CDR2 are SQVTM and ANQGSEA. The CDR3 totals 15 residues. These same data were also listed under a study on T cells expressing NK-cell markers. That report adds: Among several donors, these clonotypes also ranked first in the CD3+CD56-NKG2C+ fraction.

The sample taken for sequencing was PBMCs. The origin of this receptor is a woman aged 18 to 35 in good health. The V call is TRBV29-1, the J call TRBJ2-2, with 7 bases matching TRBD2. The CDR3 DNA reads as TGCAGCGTTGAAATCGCGGGGGTCGGCACCGGGGAGCTGTTTTTT. This sequence encodes CSVEIAGVGTGELFF.